This section outlines one T cell receptor (beta chain) sequence together with its context. Its antigen is unknown. Per-base quality was not reported, and no clone a single base away is much larger than it. The sample originates from a study of blood T cell repertoires in COVID-19 (TCRdb year 2020). A note on the overall study: The collaborator samples originated in the United States, Italy and Spain and spanned the acute and convalescent phases of COVID-19. The material from the prospective study consisted of cDNA or gDNA derived from T cells, B-cell-depleted T cells, or PBMCs. Deeply sampled blood TCRbeta repertoires from subjects exposed to, actively infected with, or recovered from COVID-19 were included in the dataset. The repertoires were released in a freely available public database meant as a resource for research on the immune response to SARS-CoV-2. Samples were obtained from the ongoing ImmuneRACE study (first 160 participants) and from about 1,300 subjects provided by 6 global collaborators. Sample metadata almost always included a de-identified subject ID, COVID-19 status, age in years and sex. Where HLA class I and class II types were available, the types were taken from metadata supplied by the sample provider, not from assay-based typing. Study-wide conclusions, independent of this receptor: Clinical and demographic metadata were provided uncurated, with the amount varying by source and participant.

In the prospective study, participants were roughly 18 to 95 years old, resided in about two dozen geographic areas of the United States, and were enrolled through a virtual design. In the prospective study, participants were assigned to cohorts based on the clinical history participants reported in a screening survey and a study questionnaire. For ImmuneRACE Cohort 3, a participant was defined as recovered based on two consecutive negative NP/OP PCR tests, clearance by a healthcare professional, or resolution of symptoms. Mobile phlebotomists in the prospective study collected whole blood, serum and a nasopharyngeal or oropharyngeal swab from every participant. Additional blood draws and questionnaires over a roughly two-month period could optionally be provided by prospective study participants. Blood samples from the prospective study were shipped frozen or at room temperature prior to DNA extraction.

The CDR3 has 16 amino acids, counting the end cysteine and phenylalanine. Just the 48-base CDR3 DNA is kept, in frame starting at base 1. Based on the germline V gene, the CDR1 and CDR2 sequences are MGHRA and YSYEKL. V gives up 4 bases and J gives up 6 bases, and the segment between their germline ends measures 16 bases. The immunoSEQ Assay, a bias-controlled multiplex PCR, was used to amplify TCRbeta CDR3 regions from genomic DNA. The study's own analysis went as follows. Nucleated cell counts per sample were estimated from amplification of reference gene primers within the assay. Sequence reads were collapsed and filtered to measure the absolute abundance of every unique TCRbeta CDR3 rearrangement. For each sample, productive Simpson clonality was calculated by taking the square root of Simpson's diversity index across productive rearrangements. Held by TCRdb, this immuneACCESS table contains in-frame sequences only and omits some clones. Under half of the omission traces to an unresolved V gene where checked; the cause of the rest is unknown. That table furnishes V, J and clone size, whereas the DNA furnished D and trimming. The sample table contains some 250,000 clones; only one count was recorded for around 89% of them. The leading ten clones occupy 8.8% of the sample.

The sequenced material came from PBMCs or T cells enriched from blood (not recorded which). This sequence was found in a man aged 40-55 years who had recovered from COVID-19. The V and J genes are TRBV4-1 and TRBJ1-6, with no confident D gene call. The DNA is TGCGCCAGCAGCCCGTTTCCGGGAGTCGGTAATTCACCCCTCCACTTT. The encoded protein is CASSPFPGVGNSPLHF.